One and the same sample provided the 17 T cell receptor beta chains below, sequenced in a study of identical twins. TCRdb reprocessed the 5' RACE reads with MiXCR, giving one entry per CDR3 protein. The sample comprises 550,000 to 700,000 distinct CDR3 sequences, 21% of which are singletons, and roughly 4% rests with the top ten. In addition, the sample was reused for a study of T cells expressing NK-cell markers.

Sequenced sample: PBMCs. These receptors all come from a young woman in good health.

The rearrangement links TRBV12-3 or TRBV12-4 to TRBJ1-2; 7 positions agree with TRBD1. CDR3 length: 12 amino acids. Trimming removed 10 bases from V and 8 bases from J; junction bases left unmatched: 10. The CDR3 DNA follows: TGTGCCACCCGAGGGGACAGTGGGGGCTACACCTTC. Its protein product is CATRGDSGGYTF.

This clonotype was found a few times. This rearrangement joins TRBV7-2 to TRBJ2-1, with 7 bases fitting TRBD2. Losses at the gene ends were 6 bases for V and 2 bases for J; bases not matched to a gene: 10. The length of the CDR3 is 16 residues. Looked up from germline, CDR1 is SGHTA and CDR2 is FQGNSA. As DNA, the CDR3 is TGTGCCAGCAGGGGGGGAACTACTAGCGCCTACAATGAGCAGTTCTTC. Translation gives CASRGGTTSAYNEQFF.

The chain couples TRBV12-3 or TRBV12-4 to TRBJ1-1, with 7 bases lining up with TRBD1. The ends lost 5 bases at V and 5 bases at J; junction bases unmatched: 8. The CDR3 totals 14 residues. Here the CDR3 DNA reads TGTGCCAGCAGTCACGACAGGGTGGGGACTGAAGCTTTCTTT. Protein sequence: CASSHDRVGTEAFF.

The chain carries TRBV13 and TRBJ1-5; TRBD1 is a possible D gene (5 bases). The V gene's germline CDR1 is PRHDT and CDR2 FYEKMQ (reference sequence). Between the trimmed V and J ends, which lost 3 bases and 4 bases, there was a span of 7 bases. This CDR3 spans 13 amino acids. Here the CDR3 reads CASSFDRNQPQHF. CDR3 sequence (DNA): TGTGCCAGCAGCTTTGACAGAAATCAGCCCCAGCATTTT.

The rearrangement links TRBV7-6 to TRBJ2-7; 8 bases agree with TRBD2. The CDR3 is made up of 16 amino acids. CDR1 is SGHVS, CDR2 FNYEAQ, per germline. V trimming: 1 base; J trimming: 2 bases; junction bases outside the gene matches: 7. The CDR3 coding sequence is TGTGCCAGCAGCTTAGAGGCGGGGGGAATTACCTACGAGCAGTACTTC. It specifies CASSLEAGGITYEQYF.

This chain uses TRBV6-5 with TRBJ1-5, with D maybe TRBD1 (5 bases). The ends were cut back, 0 bases at V and 1 base at J, with 7 bases in the middle. CDR1 is MNHEY, CDR2 SVGAGI, per germline. The CDR3 runs 15 residues. CDR3 nucleotide sequence: TGTGCCAGCAGTTACTCAGGGACGAGCAATCAGCCCCAGCATTTT. Translated, it gives CASSYSGTSNQPQHF.

This clonotype was counted many times. The chain joins TRBV7-9 to TRBJ2-2; D is possibly TRBD1 or TRBD2 (5 bases each). Trimming shortened V by 6 bases and J by 4 bases, and 18 bases separated the two germline ends. The CDR3 runs 16 residues. The germline CDR1 and CDR2 sequences are SEHNR and FQNEAQ (reference sequence). CDR3 DNA sequence: TGTGCCAGCAGAGCACCCAGGGAGAGGGGCACCGGGGAGCTGTTTTTT. Protein sequence: CASRAPRERGTGELFF.

The chain carries TRBV4-2 and TRBJ2-7; D possibly corresponds to TRBD2 (5 bases). Germline V gives CDR1 LGHNA, CDR2 YNFKEQ. V lost 0 bases and J 6 bases, leaving 9 bases between the germline ends. CDR3 length: 13 amino acids. This chain's CDR3 is CASSQELVSEQYF. Here the CDR3 DNA reads TGTGCCAGCAGCCAAGAACTAGTATCCGAGCAGTACTTC.

This clonotype was counted ten times or more. The chain is built from TRBV5-6 and TRBJ2-7; 7 positions match TRBD2. CDR3 length: 15 amino acids. Germline V gene sequence: CDR1 SGHDT, CDR2 YYEEEE. The trim removed 3 bases at V and 2 bases at J, leaving 8 bases unmatched. The CDR3 protein is CASSYVGTKTYEQYF. DNA of the CDR3: TGTGCCAGCAGCTATGTAGGGACTAAGACCTACGAGCAGTACTTC.

The chain joins TRBV3-1 to TRBJ1-2; a weak D match, TRBD1 (6 bases). The CDR3 sequence is 15 residues long. Germline V gene sequence: CDR1 LGHDT, CDR2 YNNKEL (reference sequence). Deletions cut 5 bases from V and 4 bases from J, with 17 bases between. CDR3 amino acids: CASSSRTDYVYGYTF. CDR3 DNA sequence: TGTGCCAGCAGCTCCCGGACAGATTATGTCTATGGCTACACCTTC.

This chain links TRBV9 with TRBJ2-7; TRBD2 might be the D (6 bases). V lost 0 bases, J lost 2 bases, and 9 bases lay in between. CDR1 is SGDLS and CDR2 is YYNGEE in the germline V gene. The CDR3 is made up of 14 amino acids. Here the CDR3 reads CASSVAAGTYEQYF. The DNA for the CDR3 is TGTGCCAGCAGCGTAGCGGCGGGAACCTACGAGCAGTACTTC.

V gene TRBV12-3 or TRBV12-4 combines with J gene TRBJ1-6, with unresolved D. This CDR3 has 14 amino acids. V gave up 7 bases and J gave up 8 bases, with 15 bases separating them. In nucleotides, the CDR3 is TGTGCCAGCACTCCCATCGCACAAGATTCACCCCTCCACTTT. Amino acid sequence: CASTPIAQDSPLHF.

V usage is TRBV10-3 and J usage is TRBJ2-7, with 13 positions matching TRBD2. Per the germline V gene, CDR1 is ENHRY and CDR2 is SYGVKD. The CDR3 spans 18 residues. Trimming removed 3 bases from V and 0 bases from J; junction bases left unmatched: 8. CDR3 bases: TGTGCCATCAGTGATCAACTAGCGGGAGGGCAACACTCCTACGAGCAGTACTTC. It codes for CAISDQLAGGQHSYEQYF.

This clonotype was seen a handful of times. The CDR3 region is CASSGRSFTAGYTF. CDR3 DNA sequence: TGTGCCAGCAGTGGCAGATCCTTTACTGCGGGCTACACCTTC. The rearrangement joins TRBV2 to TRBJ1-2, with D uncertain. V was pared by 4 bases and J by 8 bases, with 17 bases between. The CDR3 runs 14 residues. Looked up from germline, CDR1 is SNHLY and CDR2 is FYNNEI.

This clonotype was found many times. The chain recombines TRBV20-1 with TRBJ2-3, with D maybe TRBD1 (6 bases). The V end lost 7 bases, the J end lost 7 bases, and 15 bases lay between the germline ends. Germline V CDR1 and CDR2: DFQATT, SNEGSKA (reference sequence). CDR3 length: 12 residues. The CDR3 reads CSGSGTLNTQYF. The DNA for the CDR3 is TGCAGTGGATCCGGGACATTAAATACGCAGTATTTT.

The chain recombines TRBV20-1 with TRBJ2-1, with a weak D call TRBD2 (5 bases). Germline CDR1 DFQATT, CDR2 SNEGSKA (reference sequence). The CDR3 contains 14 residues. With 6 bases removed from V and 1 base from J, the gap between germline ends came to 13 bases. In nucleotides, the CDR3 is TGCAGTGCCGATGGAGGTTCTTCCTACAATGAGCAGTTCTTC. Translated: CSADGGSSYNEQFF.

CDR3 sequence reads: CASGQPSGGANTGELFF. The CDR3 nucleotides read TGTGCCAGCGGCCAACCCAGCGGGGGGGCGAACACCGGGGAGCTGTTTTTT. The chain joins TRBV6-1 to TRBJ2-2; 10 nucleotides agree with TRBD2. In germline, CDR1 is MNHNS, CDR2 SASEGT. The CDR3 contains 17 residues. With 8 bases clipped from V and 0 bases from J, the junction kept 9 bases outside the gene matches.